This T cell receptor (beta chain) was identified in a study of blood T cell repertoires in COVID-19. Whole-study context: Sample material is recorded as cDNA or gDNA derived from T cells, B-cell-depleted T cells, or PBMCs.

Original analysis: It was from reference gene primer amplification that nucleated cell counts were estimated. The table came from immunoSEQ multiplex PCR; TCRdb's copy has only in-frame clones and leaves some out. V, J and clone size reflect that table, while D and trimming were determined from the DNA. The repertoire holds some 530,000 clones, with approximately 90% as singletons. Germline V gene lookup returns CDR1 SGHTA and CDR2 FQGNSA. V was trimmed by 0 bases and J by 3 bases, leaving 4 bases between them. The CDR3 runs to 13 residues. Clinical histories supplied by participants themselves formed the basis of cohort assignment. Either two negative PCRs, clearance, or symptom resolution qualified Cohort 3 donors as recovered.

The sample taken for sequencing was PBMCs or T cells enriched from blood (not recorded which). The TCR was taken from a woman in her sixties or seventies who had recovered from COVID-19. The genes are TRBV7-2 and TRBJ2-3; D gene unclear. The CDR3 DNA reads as TGTGCCAGCAGCTTAGCGAGGACAGATACGCAGTATTTT. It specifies CASSLARTDTQYF.